One sample yielded the 15 T cell receptor beta chains listed below, sequenced in a study of radiotherapy plus CTLA-4 blockade in lung cancer. Sequencing used immunoSEQ multiplex PCR; TCRdb keeps in-frame clones, though not all of them. The sample holds some 64,000 clones, approximately 79% seen once. The material was peripheral blood, obtained from a patient treated with radiotherapy plus ipilimumab. The receptor set was obtained from a human donor with non-small cell lung cancer whose response to radiotherapy plus ipilimumab could not be evaluated. Some clones in this sample may be carry-over from other donors' samples.

The rearrangement links TRBV15 to TRBJ1-2; D perhaps matches TRBD1 (6 bases). Between the trimmed V and J ends, which lost 1 base and 6 bases, there was a span of 12 bases. The CDR3 is 14 residues long. Germline lookup yields CDR1 LNHNV and CDR2 YYDKDF (reference sequence). CDR3 nucleotide sequence: TGTGCCACCAGCAGAGCACAAAAGGGGGATGGCTACACCTTC. Protein: CATSRAQKGDGYTF.

This chain uses TRBV6-6 with TRBJ1-2, with D possibly being TRBD1 (6 bases). The V end was cut by 5 bases, the J end by 0 bases, with 13 bases between. Looked up from germline, CDR1 is MNHNY and CDR2 is SVGAGI (reference sequence). The CDR3 has 15 residues. The CDR3 region has the DNA TGTGCCAGCAGTACACAGGGTTTAGCTAACTATGGCTACACCTTC. It specifies CASSTQGLANYGYTF.

The gene calls are TRBV2 and TRBJ2-4; tentative D call: TRBD1 (6 bases). Germline values: CDR1 SNHLY, CDR2 FYNNEI. This CDR3 is built from 15 residues. V was cut by 2 bases and J by 5 bases, with 13 bases left in between. The CDR3 nucleotides are TGTGCCAGCAGTGAAAGTGGGGGCCTAGAAAACATTCAGTACTTC. The encoded protein is CASSESGGLENIQYF.

This clone occurred a few times. This chain joins TRBV18 and TRBJ1-6, with a weak D call TRBD1 (5 bases). CDR3 length equals 13 residues. Germline assignment: CDR1 KGHSH and CDR2 LQKENI. Trimming shortened V by 1 base and J by 8 bases, and 6 bases separated the two germline ends. The CDR3 bases are TGTGCCAGCTCACCACTAGGGGATTCACCCCTCCACTTT. This gives the protein CASSPLGDSPLHF.

The chain carries TRBV6-5 and TRBJ2-5; 8 nucleotides agree with TRBD2. V gave up 0 bases and J gave up 2 bases; unmatched junction bases: 2. This CDR3 has 15 amino acids. Germline V lookup: CDR1 MNHEY, CDR2 SVGAGI. The CDR3, as DNA: TGTGCCAGCAGTTACTCTGCGGGAGGTCAAGAGACCCAGTACTTC. Residues: CASSYSAGGQETQYF.

The chain uses TRBV2 and TRBJ2-7; TRBD2 is a possible D gene (5 bases). This CDR3 comprises 15 residues. Germline loops: CDR1 SNHLY, CDR2 FYNNEI. Trimming removed 4 bases from V and 4 bases from J, with 17 bases in between. The DNA of the CDR3 is TGTGCCAGCAGTGCTCCTGGACGTGGCGGGTACGAGCAGTACTTC. It encodes CASSAPGRGGYEQYF.

V gene TRBV6-6 combines with J gene TRBJ1-5, with TRBD1 matching over 7 bases. J lost 6 bases, V lost 7 bases, and 15 bases had no gene match. The CDR3 has 16 amino acids. Germline V lookup: CDR1 MNHNY, CDR2 SVGAGI (reference sequence). This chain's CDR3 is CASNPRGTKVSQPQHF. The CDR3 nucleotides are TGTGCCAGCAACCCCAGGGGGACAAAAGTCTCTCAGCCCCAGCATTTT.

This chain links TRBV5-1 with TRBJ1-1; perhaps TRBD1 as D (6 bases). The CDR3 extends over 14 amino acids. The germline gives CDR1 SGHRS, CDR2 YFSETQ. Trimming took off 0 bases at V and 6 bases at J, with 12 bases between the two ends. The CDR3 sequence is CASSLGGQAAEAFF. The CDR3 region has the DNA TGCGCCAGCAGCTTGGGGGGGCAGGCAGCTGAAGCTTTCTTT.

The rearrangement links TRBV9 to TRBJ2-7; 7 bases are a match to TRBD1. V dropped 0 bases and J dropped 2; count of bases not matched to a gene: 2. This CDR3 spans 14 amino acids. Germline lookup yields CDR1 SGDLS and CDR2 YYNGEE. The CDR3 region has the DNA TGTGCCAGCAGCGTAGCGGGACAGCCCTACGAGCAGTACTTC. Amino acids: CASSVAGQPYEQYF.

This rearrangement joins TRBV5-1 to TRBJ2-2, with D possibly matching TRBD1 (5 bases). CDR3 length equals 15 residues. Per germline, CDR1 SGHRS and CDR2 YFSETQ. Trimming removed 4 bases from V and 2 bases from J, with 12 bases in between. The CDR3 DNA follows: TGCGCCAGCAGCCTGGACAACCCTAACACCGGGGAGCTGTTTTTT. Amino acids: CASSLDNPNTGELFF.

This sequence joins TRBV2 and TRBJ2-3; 9 nucleotides line up with TRBD2. After removal of 7 bases from V and 0 bases from J, the junction contained 8 bases not matched to a gene. The CDR3 has 16 amino acids. Germline-derived CDR1 and CDR2 are SNHLY and FYNNEI. CDR3 amino acids: CASTYGLAPSTDTQYF. The CDR3 DNA sequence: TGTGCCAGCACCTATGGACTAGCGCCTAGCACAGATACGCAGTATTTT.

The chain recombines TRBV27 with TRBJ2-4; D gene uncertain. CDR3 length: 15 residues. The V end was cut by 0 bases, the J end by 8 bases, with 14 bases between. The V gene's germline CDR1 is MNHEY and CDR2 SMNVEV (reference sequence). CDR3 sequence reads: CASSLSAAETDIQYF. The CDR3 DNA is TGTGCCAGCAGTTTATCGGCGGCAGAGACGGACATTCAGTACTTC.

This clone has a handful of counts. The chain joins TRBV4-2 to TRBJ1-5; D call uncertain. V lost 5 bases, J lost 6 bases, and 11 bases lay in between. Germline V gene data show CDR1 as LGHNA and CDR2 as YNFKEQ. The CDR3 is made up of 13 amino acids. CDR3: CASSLEAAQPQHF. CDR3 bases: TGTGCCAGCAGCTTGGAGGCTGCTCAGCCCCAGCATTTT.

The chain employs TRBV6-6 and TRBJ2-7; perhaps TRBD1 as D (6 bases). The CDR3 runs 11 residues. Germline CDR1 is MNHNY and CDR2 is SVGAGI (reference sequence). V dropped 8 bases and J dropped 1 base, with 6 bases sitting between them. The CDR3 DNA follows: TGTGCCAGCGGACAGTCCTACGAGCAGTACTTC. Translated: CASGQSYEQYF.

V usage is TRBV27 and J usage is TRBJ2-7; 7 bases fit TRBD1. Germline values: CDR1 MNHEY, CDR2 SMNVEV (reference sequence). The CDR3 sequence is 12 residues long. The V gene end was trimmed by 5 bases and the J gene end by 4 bases; junction bases not matched to a gene: 2. CDR3: CASSTDRYEQYF. The CDR3 DNA reads as TGTGCCAGCAGTACGGACAGGTACGAGCAGTACTTC.